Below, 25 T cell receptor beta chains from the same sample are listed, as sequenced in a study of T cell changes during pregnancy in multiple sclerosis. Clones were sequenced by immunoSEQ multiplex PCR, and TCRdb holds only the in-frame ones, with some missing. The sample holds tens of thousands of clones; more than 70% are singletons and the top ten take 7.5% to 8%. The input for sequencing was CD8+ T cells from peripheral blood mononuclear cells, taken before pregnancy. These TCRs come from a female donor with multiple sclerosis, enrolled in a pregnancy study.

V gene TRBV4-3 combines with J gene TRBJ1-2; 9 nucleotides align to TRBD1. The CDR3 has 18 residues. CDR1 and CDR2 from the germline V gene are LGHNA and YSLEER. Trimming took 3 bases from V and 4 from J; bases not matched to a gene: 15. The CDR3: CASSHLPPGQGGGYGYTF. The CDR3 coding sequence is TGCGCCAGCAGCCACTTACCTCCGGGACAGGGAGGCGGCTATGGCTACACCTTC.

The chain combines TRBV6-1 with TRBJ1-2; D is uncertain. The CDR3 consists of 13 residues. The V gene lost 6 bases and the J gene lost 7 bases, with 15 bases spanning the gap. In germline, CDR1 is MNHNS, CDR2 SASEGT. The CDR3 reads CASRGFGLAGYTF. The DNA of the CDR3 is TGTGCCAGCAGAGGATTCGGGTTAGCTGGCTACACCTTC.

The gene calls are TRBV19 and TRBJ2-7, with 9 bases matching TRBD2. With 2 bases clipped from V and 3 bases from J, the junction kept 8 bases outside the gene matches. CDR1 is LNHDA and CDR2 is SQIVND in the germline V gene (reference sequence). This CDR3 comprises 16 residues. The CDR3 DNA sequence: TGTGCCAGTAGTATAAGGCTAGCGGGACACTTCTACGAGCAGTACTTC. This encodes CASSIRLAGHFYEQYF. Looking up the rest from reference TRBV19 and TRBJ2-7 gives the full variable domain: DGGITQSPKYLFRKEGQNVTLSCEQNLNHDAMYWYRQDPGQGLRLIYYSQIVNDFQKGDIAEGYSVSREKKESFPLTVTSAQKNPTAFYLCASSIRLAGHFYEQYFGPGTRLTVT.

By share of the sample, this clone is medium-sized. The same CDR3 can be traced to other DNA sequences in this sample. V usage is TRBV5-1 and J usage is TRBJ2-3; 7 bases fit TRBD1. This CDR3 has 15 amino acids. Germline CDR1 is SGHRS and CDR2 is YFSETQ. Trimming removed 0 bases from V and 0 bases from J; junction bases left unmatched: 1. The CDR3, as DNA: TGCGCCAGCAGCTTGGTACAGGGGAGCACAGATACGCAGTATTTT. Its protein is CASSLVQGSTDTQYF. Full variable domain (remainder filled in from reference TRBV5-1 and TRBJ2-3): KAGVTQTPRYLIKTRGQQVTLSCSPISGHRSVSWYQQTPGQGLQFLFEYFSETQRNKGNFPGRFSGRQFSNSRSEMNVSTLELGDSALYLCASSLVQGSTDTQYFGPGTRLTVL.

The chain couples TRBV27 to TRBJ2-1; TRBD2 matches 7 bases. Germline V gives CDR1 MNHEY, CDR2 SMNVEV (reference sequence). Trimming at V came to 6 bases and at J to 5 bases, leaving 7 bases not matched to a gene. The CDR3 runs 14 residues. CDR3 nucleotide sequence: TGTGCCAGCAGCTTGATGGGAGGGAACAATGAGCAGTTCTTC. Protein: CASSLMGGNNEQFF.

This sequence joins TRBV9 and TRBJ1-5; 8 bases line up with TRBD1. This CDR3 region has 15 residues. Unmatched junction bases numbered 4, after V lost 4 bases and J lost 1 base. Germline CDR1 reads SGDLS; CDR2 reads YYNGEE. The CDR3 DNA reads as TGTGCCAGCAGCCCAGGGGGCGAAAGCAATCAGCCCCAGCATTTT. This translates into CASSPGGESNQPQHF.

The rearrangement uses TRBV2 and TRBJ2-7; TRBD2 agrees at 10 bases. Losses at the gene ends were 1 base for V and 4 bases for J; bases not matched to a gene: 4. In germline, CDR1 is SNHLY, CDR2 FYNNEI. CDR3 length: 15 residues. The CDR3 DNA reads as TGTGCCAGCAGTGAAGTAAGCGGGAGGGGGTACGAGCAGTACTTC. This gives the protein CASSEVSGRGYEQYF.

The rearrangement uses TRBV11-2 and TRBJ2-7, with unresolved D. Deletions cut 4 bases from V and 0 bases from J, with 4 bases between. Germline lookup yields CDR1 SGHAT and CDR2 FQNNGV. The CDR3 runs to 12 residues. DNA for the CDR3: TGTGCCAGCAGCTCCCTCTCCTACGAGCAGTACTTC. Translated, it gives CASSSLSYEQYF.

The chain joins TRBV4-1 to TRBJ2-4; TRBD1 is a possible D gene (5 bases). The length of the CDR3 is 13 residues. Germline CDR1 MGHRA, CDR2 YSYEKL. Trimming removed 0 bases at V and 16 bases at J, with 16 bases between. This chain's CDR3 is CASSQDSPGIRYF. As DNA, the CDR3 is TGCGCCAGCAGCCAAGATTCCCCAGGGATAAGATACTTC.

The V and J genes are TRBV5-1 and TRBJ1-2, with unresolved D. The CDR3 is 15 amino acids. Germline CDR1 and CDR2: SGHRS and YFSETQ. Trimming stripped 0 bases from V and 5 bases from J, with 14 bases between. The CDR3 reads CASSLVQTRIYGYTF. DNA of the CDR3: TGCGCCAGCAGCTTGGTTCAGACCAGGATTTATGGCTACACCTTC.

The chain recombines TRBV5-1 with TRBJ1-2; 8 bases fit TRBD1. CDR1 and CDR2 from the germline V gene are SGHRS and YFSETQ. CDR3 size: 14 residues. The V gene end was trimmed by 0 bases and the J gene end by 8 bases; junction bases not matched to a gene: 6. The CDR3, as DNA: TGCGCCAGCAGCTTGGGACAGGGGATGAAGGGCTACACCTTC. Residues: CASSLGQGMKGYTF.

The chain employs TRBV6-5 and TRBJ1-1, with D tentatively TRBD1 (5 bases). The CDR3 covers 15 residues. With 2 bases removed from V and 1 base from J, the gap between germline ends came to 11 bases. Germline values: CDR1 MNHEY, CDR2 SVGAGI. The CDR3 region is CASSYVPGGNTEAFF. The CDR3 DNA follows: TGTGCCAGCAGTTACGTTCCGGGGGGGAACACTGAAGCTTTCTTT.

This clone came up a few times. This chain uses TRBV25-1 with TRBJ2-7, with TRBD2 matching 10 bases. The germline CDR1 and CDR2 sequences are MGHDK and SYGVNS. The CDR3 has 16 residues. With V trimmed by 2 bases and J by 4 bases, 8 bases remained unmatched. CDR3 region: CASSEIEREGRYEQYF. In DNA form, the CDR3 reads TGTGCCAGCAGTGAAATAGAGCGGGAGGGCCGGTACGAGCAGTACTTC.

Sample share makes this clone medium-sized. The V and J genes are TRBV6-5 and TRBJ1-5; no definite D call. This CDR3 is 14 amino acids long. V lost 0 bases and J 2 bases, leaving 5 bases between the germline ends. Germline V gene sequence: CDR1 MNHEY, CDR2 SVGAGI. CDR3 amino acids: CASSYSSGNQPQHF. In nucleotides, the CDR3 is TGTGCCAGCAGTTACTCGAGTGGCAATCAGCCCCAGCATTTT.

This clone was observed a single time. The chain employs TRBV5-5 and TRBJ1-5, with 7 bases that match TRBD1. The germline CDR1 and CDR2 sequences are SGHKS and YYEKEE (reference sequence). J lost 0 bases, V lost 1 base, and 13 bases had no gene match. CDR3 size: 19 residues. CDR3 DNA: TGTGCCAGCAGCTTGCTCTTCTGGGACAGCTATTATAGCAATCAGCCCCAGCATTTT. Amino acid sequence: CASSLLFWDSYYSNQPQHF.

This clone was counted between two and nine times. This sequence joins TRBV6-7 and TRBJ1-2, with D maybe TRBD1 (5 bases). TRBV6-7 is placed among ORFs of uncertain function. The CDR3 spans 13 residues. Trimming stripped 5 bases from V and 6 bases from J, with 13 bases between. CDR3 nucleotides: TGTGCCAGCAGTCGACAGACTTTGCATGGCTACACCTTC. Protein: CASSRQTLHGYTF.

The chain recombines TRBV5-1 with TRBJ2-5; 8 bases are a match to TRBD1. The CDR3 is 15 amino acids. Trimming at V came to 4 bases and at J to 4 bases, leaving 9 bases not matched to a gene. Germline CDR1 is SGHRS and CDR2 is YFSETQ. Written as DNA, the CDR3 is TGCGCCAGCAGCCTCGGGACAGGTGGAGGAGAGACCCAGTACTTC. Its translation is CASSLGTGGGETQYF. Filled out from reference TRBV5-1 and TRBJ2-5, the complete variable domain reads KAGVTQTPRYLIKTRGQQVTLSCSPISGHRSVSWYQQTPGQGLQFLFEYFSETQRNKGNFPGRFSGRQFSNSRSEMNVSTLELGDSALYLCASSLGTGGGETQYFGPGTRLLVL.

Written as DNA, the CDR3 is TGCGCCAGCAGCTTTTCCCAGGGACTTTTTTTCAGCACAGATACGCAGTATTTT. Translating it yields CASSFSQGLFFSTDTQYF. The V gene is TRBV5-1, the J gene TRBJ2-3; tentative D call: TRBD2 (6 bases). The CDR3 is 18 residues long. In germline, CDR1 is SGHRS, CDR2 YFSETQ. The V and J ends lost 2 bases and 0 bases respectively, with 19 bases between them.

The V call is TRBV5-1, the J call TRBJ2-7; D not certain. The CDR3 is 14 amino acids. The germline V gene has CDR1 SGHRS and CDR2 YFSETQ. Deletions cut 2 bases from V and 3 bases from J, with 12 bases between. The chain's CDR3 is CASSFLSGSYEQYF. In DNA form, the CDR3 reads TGCGCCAGCAGCTTCCTTTCGGGTAGCTACGAGCAGTACTTC.

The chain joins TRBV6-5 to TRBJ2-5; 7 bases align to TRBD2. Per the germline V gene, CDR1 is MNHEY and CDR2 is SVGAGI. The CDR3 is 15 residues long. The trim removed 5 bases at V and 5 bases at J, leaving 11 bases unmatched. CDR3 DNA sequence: TGTGCCAGCAGTCCGACGGGCGGGAGTGGGGAGACCCAGTACTTC. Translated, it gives CASSPTGGSGETQYF.

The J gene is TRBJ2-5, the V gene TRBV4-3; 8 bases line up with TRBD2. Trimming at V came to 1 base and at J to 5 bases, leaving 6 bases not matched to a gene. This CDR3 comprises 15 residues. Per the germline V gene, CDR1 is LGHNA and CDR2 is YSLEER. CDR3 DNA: TGCGCCAGCAGCCAAGGACTAGCGTGGCGGGAGACCCAGTACTTC. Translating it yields CASSQGLAWRETQYF.

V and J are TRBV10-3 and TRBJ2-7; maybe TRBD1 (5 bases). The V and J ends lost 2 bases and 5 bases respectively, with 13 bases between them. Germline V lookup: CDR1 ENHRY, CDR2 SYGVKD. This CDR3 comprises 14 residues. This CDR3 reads CAISEPRDWHEQYF. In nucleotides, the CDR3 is TGTGCCATCAGTGAGCCCAGGGATTGGCACGAGCAGTACTTC.

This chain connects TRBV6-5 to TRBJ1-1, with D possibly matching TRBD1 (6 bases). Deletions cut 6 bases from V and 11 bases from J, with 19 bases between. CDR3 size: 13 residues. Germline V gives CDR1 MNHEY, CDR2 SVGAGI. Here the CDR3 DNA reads TGTGCCAGCAGCCCCTCACTGACAGGTCGGGCTTTCTTT. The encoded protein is CASSPSLTGRAFF.

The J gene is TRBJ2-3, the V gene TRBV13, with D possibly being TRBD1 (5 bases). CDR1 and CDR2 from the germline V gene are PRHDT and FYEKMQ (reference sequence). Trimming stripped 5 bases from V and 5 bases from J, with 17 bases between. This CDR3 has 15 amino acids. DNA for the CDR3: TGTGCCAGCAGCATACAGGTCCTCGTGGAAGATACGCAGTATTTT. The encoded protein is CASSIQVLVEDTQYF.

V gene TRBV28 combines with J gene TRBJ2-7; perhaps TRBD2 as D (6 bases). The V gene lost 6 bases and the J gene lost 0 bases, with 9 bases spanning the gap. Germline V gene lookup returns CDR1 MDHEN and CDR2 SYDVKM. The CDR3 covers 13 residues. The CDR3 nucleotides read TGTGCCAGCAGGGGGGGACCCTCCTACGAGCAGTACTTC. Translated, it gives CASRGGPSYEQYF.